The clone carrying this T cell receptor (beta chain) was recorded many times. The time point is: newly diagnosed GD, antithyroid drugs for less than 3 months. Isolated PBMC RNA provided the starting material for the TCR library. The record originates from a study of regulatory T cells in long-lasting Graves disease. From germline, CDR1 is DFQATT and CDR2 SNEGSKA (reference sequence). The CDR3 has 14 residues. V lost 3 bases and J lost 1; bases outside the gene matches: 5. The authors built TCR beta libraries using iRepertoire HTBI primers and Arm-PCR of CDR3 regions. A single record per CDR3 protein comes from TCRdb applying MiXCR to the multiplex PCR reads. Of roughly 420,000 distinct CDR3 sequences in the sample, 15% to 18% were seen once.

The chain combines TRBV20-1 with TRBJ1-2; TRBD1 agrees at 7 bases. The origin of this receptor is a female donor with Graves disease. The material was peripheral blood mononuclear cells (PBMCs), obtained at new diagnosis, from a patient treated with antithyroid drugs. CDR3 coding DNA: TGCAGTGCTAGTATGCCAGGGGGTAACTATGGCTACACCTTC. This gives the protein CSASMPGGNYGYTF.